A single sample gave rise to the 14 T cell receptor beta chains below, sequenced in a study of blood T cell repertoires in COVID-19. Clones were read by immunoSEQ multiplex PCR, and TCRdb kept only the in-frame ones, dropping some. The sample has roughly 150,000 clones, approximately 85% seen once. Sequencing was performed on peripheral blood. Source of these receptors: a woman aged 80 or older with COVID-19, enrolled during active disease.

This clone was observed a handful of times. The rearrangement joins TRBV18 to TRBJ2-2, with TRBD2 matching over 7 bases. V shed 11 bases and J 1 base; nucleotides not matched to a gene: 1. Per germline, CDR1 KGHSH and CDR2 LQKENI. The CDR3 has 12 amino acids. The CDR3, as DNA: TGTGCCGAGCGGGAGAACACCGGGGAGCTGTTTTTT. Its translation is CAERENTGELFF.

V is TRBV5-1 and J is TRBJ2-4; TRBD1 might be the D (5 bases). V gave up 0 bases and J gave up 1 base, with 11 bases separating them. The CDR3 has 16 residues. Germline V gene lookup returns CDR1 SGHRS and CDR2 YFSETQ. The chain's CDR3 is CASSLAIGVAKNIQYF. CDR3 in DNA: TGCGCCAGCAGCTTGGCGATAGGGGTTGCCAAAAACATTCAGTACTTC. Based on the CDR3 plus reference TRBV5-1 and TRBJ2-4, the full variable domain is KAGVTQTPRYLIKTRGQQVTLSCSPISGHRSVSWYQQTPGQGLQFLFEYFSETQRNKGNFPGRFSGRQFSNSRSEMNVSTLELGDSALYLCASSLAIGVAKNIQYFGAGTRLSVL.

The chain links TRBV5-1 to TRBJ1-1, with 8 bases identical to TRBD1. In germline, CDR1 is SGHRS, CDR2 YFSETQ. The CDR3 loop spans 15 amino acids. V shed 2 bases and J 7 bases; nucleotides not matched to a gene: 10. Written as DNA, the CDR3 is TGCGCCAGCAGCTTAGCCTTAGGAGGACAGGGTGAAGCTTTCTTT. It translates to CASSLALGGQGEAFF.

The chain couples TRBV7-3 to TRBJ2-1; 8 bases line up with TRBD2. Germline CDR1 is SGHTA and CDR2 is FQGTGA. V lost 3 bases and J lost 2; bases outside the gene matches: 6. The CDR3 contains 16 residues. The CDR3 loop reads CASSLISGTTYNEQFF. CDR3 DNA: TGTGCCAGCAGCTTGATTAGCGGGACCACCTACAATGAGCAGTTCTTC.

The chain couples TRBV25-1 to TRBJ1-1; 7 bases agree with TRBD1. CDR3 size: 14 residues. J gave up 4 bases and V 4 bases, and 6 bases lay outside the gene matches. Germline V gene sequence: CDR1 MGHDK, CDR2 SYGVNS. The CDR3 region is CASSGGGAGTEAFF. The CDR3 nucleotides read TGTGCCAGCAGTGGAGGGGGCGCCGGCACTGAAGCTTTCTTT.

The chain links TRBV5-1 to TRBJ1-4, with D tentatively TRBD1 (6 bases). The CDR3 spans 15 residues. Germline loops: CDR1 SGHRS, CDR2 YFSETQ. The V end was cut by 0 bases, the J end by 6 bases, with 12 bases between. The CDR3 DNA reads TGCGCCAGCAGCTTGGAGGCAGGGGCGGATGAAAAACTGTTTTTT. Translation: CASSLEAGADEKLFF.

The chain carries TRBV5-4 and TRBJ2-3; TRBD2 might be the D (6 bases). Trimming left V 0 bases short and J 2 bases short, with 13 bases between. CDR1 and CDR2 from the germline V gene are SGHNT and YYREEE (reference sequence). The CDR3 contains 16 residues. In DNA, the CDR3 is TGTGCCAGCAGCTTGGGGAGGGACTGGCTCACAGATACGCAGTATTTT. Translated, it gives CASSLGRDWLTDTQYF.

The chain recombines TRBV29-1 with TRBJ1-4; no clear D gene. The germline gives CDR1 SQVTM, CDR2 ANQGSEA. The ends were cut back, 7 bases at V and 7 bases at J, with 7 bases in the middle. The CDR3 is 10 residues long. DNA of the CDR3: TGCAGCGGAACAGTTGAAAAACTGTTTTTT. Translating gives CSGTVEKLFF. Based on the CDR3 plus reference TRBV29-1 and TRBJ1-4, the full variable domain is SAVISQKPSRDICQRGTSLTIQCQVDSQVTMMFWYRQQPGQSLTLIATANQGSEATYESGFVIDKFPISRPNLTFSTLTVSNMSPEDSSIYLCSGTVEKLFFGSGTQLSVL.

This rearrangement joins TRBV2 to TRBJ1-2; 8 nucleotides align to TRBD1. Trimming at V came to 1 base and at J to 3 bases, leaving 7 bases not matched to a gene. The CDR3 has 16 amino acids. Per the germline V gene, CDR1 is SNHLY and CDR2 is FYNNEI. The DNA of the CDR3 is TGTGCCAGCAGTGAAGGGGCAGGGGGCGATCACTATGGCTACACCTTC. Encoded protein: CASSEGAGGDHYGYTF.

V gene TRBV21-1 combines with J gene TRBJ2-1; the table's D call, TRBD1, was not checked against the DNA. TRBV21-1 is noted as a pseudogene. CDR3 length: 17 residues. The CDR3 region is CASRPETGGASYNEQFF. The CDR3 nucleotides read TGTGCCAGCAGGCCTGAGACAGGGGGCGCATCCTACAATGAGCAGTTCTTC.

This rearrangement joins TRBV6-1 to TRBJ1-5, with 10 bases lining up with TRBD1. This CDR3 region has 16 residues. The V gene's germline CDR1 is MNHNS and CDR2 SASEGT. J was trimmed by 2 bases and V by 4 bases; bases with no gene match: 5. The DNA for the CDR3 is TGTGCCAGCAGTGCGACCGGGACAGGGGGCAATCAGCCCCAGCATTTT. Encoded protein: CASSATGTGGNQPQHF.

The chain has TRBV5-3 and TRBJ1-4, with D possibly matching TRBD1 (5 bases). Being an ORF, TRBV5-3 has a function that is uncertain. The ends were cut back, 5 bases at V and 0 bases at J, with 11 bases in the middle. The CDR3 spans 15 residues. The CDR3 protein is CARSLSRATNEKLFF. As DNA, the CDR3 is TGTGCCAGAAGTTTGAGCAGGGCAACTAATGAAAAACTGTTTTTT.

This clone is a singleton in its sample. The chain has TRBV11-3 and TRBJ2-1; TRBD2 aligns across 15 bases. Trimming took 5 bases from V and 8 from J; bases not matched to a gene: 4. Germline V gene data show CDR1 as SGHNT and CDR2 as YENEEA. The CDR3 is made up of 15 amino acids. CDR3 bases: TGTGCCAGCAGCCCCGGACTAGCGGGGGGGCATGAGCAGTTCTTC. Translation gives CASSPGLAGGHEQFF.

CDR3 protein: CASRGGVRSSEAFF. CDR3 bases: TGTGCATCGAGAGGGGGGGTAAGAAGCTCTGAAGCTTTCTTT. J is TRBJ1-1 and V is TRBV12-5; maybe TRBD1 (6 bases). The CDR3 is 14 residues long. The germline V gene has CDR1 LGHNT and CDR2 FRNRAP.